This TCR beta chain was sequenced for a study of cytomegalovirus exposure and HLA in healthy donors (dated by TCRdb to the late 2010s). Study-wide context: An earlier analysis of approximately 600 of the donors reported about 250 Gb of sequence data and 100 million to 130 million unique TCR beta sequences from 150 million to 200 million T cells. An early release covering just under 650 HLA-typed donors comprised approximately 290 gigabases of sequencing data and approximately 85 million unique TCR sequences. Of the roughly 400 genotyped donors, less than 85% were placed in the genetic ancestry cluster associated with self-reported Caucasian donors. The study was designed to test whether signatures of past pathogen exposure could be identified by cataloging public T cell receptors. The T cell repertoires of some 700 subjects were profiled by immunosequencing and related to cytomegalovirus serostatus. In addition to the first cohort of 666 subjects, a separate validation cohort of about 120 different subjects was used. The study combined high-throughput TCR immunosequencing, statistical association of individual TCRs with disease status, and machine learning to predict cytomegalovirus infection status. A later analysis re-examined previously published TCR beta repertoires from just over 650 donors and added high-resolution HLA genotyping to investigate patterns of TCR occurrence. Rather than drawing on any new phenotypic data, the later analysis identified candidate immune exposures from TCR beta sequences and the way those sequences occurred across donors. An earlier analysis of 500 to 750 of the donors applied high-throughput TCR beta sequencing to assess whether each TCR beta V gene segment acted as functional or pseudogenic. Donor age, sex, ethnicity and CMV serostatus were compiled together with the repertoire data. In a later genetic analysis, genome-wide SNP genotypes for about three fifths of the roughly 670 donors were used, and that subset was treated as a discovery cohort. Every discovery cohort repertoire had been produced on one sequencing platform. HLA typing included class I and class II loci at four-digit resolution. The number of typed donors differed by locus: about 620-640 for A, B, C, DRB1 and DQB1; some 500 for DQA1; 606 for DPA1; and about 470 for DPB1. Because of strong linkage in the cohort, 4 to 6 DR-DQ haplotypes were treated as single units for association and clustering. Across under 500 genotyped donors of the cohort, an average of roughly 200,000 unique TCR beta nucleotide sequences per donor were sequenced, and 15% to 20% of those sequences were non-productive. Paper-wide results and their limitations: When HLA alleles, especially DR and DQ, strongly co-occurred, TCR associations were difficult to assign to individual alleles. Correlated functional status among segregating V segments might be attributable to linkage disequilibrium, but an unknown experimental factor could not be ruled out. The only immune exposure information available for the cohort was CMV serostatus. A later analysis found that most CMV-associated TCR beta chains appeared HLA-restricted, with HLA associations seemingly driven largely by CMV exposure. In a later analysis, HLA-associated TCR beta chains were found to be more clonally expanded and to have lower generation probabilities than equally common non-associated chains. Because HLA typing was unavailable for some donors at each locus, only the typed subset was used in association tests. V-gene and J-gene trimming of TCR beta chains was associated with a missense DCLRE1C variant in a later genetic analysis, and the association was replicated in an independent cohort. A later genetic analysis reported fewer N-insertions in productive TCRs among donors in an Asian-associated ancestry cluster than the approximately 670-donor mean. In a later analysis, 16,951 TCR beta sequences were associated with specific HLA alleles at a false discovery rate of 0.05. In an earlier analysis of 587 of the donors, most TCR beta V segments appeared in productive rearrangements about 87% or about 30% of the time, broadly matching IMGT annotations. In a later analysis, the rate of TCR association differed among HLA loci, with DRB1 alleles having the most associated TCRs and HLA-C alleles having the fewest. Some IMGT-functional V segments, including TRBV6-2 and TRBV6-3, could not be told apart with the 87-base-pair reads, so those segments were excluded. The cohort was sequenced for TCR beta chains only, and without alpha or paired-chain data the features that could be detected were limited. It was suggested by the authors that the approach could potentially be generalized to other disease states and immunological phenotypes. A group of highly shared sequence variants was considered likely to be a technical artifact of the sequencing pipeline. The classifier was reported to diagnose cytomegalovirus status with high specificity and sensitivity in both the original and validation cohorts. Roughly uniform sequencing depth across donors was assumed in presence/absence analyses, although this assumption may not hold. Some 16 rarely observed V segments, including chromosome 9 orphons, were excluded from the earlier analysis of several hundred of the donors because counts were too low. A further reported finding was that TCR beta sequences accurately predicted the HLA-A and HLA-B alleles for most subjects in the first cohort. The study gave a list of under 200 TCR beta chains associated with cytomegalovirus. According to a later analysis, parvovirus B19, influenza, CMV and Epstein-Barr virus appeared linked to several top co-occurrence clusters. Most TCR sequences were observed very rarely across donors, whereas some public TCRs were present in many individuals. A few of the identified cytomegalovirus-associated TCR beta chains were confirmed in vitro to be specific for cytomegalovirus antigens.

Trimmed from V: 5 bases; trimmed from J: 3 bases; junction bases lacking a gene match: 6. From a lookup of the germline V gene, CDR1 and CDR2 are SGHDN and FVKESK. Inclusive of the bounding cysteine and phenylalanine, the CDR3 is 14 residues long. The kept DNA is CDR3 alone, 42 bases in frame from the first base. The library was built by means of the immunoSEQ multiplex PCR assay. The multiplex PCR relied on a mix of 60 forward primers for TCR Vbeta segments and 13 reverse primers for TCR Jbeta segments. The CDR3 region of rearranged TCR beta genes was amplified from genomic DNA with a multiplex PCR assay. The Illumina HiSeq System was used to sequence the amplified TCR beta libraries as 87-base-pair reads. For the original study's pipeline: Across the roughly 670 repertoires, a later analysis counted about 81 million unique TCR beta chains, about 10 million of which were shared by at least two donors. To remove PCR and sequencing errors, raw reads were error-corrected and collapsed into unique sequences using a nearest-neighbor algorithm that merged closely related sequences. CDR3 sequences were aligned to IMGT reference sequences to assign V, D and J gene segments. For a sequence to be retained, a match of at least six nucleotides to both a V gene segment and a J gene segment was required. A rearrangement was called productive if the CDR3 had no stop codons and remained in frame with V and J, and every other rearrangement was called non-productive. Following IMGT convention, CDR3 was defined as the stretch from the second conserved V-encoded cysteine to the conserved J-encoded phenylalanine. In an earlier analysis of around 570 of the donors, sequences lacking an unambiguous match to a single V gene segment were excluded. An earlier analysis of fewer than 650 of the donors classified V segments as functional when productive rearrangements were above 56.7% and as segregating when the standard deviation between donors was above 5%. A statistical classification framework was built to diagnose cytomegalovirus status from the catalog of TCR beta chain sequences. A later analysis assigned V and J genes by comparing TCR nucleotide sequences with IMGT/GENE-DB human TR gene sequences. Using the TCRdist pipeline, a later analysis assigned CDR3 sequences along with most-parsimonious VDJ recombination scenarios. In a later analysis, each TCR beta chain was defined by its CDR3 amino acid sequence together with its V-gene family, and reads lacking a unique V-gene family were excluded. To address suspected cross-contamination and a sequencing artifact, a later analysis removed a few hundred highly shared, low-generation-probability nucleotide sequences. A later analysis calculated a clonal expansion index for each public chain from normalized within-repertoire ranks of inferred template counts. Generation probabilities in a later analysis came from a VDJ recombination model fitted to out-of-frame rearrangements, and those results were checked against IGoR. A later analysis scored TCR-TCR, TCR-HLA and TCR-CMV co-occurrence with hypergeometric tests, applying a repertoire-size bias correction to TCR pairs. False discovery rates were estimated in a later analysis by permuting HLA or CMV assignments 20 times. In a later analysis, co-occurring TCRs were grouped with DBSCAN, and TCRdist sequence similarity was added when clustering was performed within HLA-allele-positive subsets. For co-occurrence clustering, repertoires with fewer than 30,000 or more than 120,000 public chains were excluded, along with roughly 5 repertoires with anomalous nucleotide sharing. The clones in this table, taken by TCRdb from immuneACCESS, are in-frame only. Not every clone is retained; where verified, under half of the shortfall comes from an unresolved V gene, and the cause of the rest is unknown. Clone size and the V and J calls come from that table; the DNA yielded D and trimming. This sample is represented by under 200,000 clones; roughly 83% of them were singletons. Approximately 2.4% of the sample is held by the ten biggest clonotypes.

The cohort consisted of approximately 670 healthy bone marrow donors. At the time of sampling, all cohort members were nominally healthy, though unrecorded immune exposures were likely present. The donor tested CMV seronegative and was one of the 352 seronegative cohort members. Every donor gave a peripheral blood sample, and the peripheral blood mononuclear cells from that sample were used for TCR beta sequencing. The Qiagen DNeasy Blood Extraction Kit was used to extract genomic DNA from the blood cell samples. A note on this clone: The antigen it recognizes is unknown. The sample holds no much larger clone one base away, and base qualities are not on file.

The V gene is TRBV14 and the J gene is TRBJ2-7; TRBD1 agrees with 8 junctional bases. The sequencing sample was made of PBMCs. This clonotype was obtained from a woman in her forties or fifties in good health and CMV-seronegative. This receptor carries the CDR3 CASSWGTGRYEQYF. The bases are TGTGCCAGCAGCTGGGGGACAGGCCGCTACGAGCAGTACTTC.